This T cell receptor beta chain was recovered during a study of blood T cell repertoires in COVID-19. In the study overall: COVID-19 samples from acute and convalescent phases originated in the United States, Italy and Spain. In each case, the material was cDNA or gDNA derived from T cells, B-cell-depleted T cells, or PBMCs.

In the source study's methods: Reference gene primer amplification gave nucleated cell count estimates. Libraries were prepared by immunoSEQ multiplex PCR; TCRdb keeps only in-frame clonotypes and omits some of them. The V and J calls and clone size were taken over from that table, and D and trimming were inferred from the DNA. The sample shows more than 80,000 clones, 70% to 80% of them seen only once. Trimming cost V 3 bases and J 6 bases, with 14 bases left between them. The CDR3 contains 15 residues. From germline, CDR1 is SGHVS and CDR2 FNYEAQ. This TCR was recovered from a human donor with acute or convalescent COVID-19. The donor label of this sample is uncertain. Sequencing was performed on peripheral blood. The rearrangement uses TRBV7-6 and TRBJ2-2; perhaps TRBD2 as D (5 bases). The CDR3 protein is CASSFTISDAGELFF. The CDR3 nucleotides read TGTGCCAGCAGCTTTACCATTAGCGATGCCGGGGAGCTGTTTTTT.